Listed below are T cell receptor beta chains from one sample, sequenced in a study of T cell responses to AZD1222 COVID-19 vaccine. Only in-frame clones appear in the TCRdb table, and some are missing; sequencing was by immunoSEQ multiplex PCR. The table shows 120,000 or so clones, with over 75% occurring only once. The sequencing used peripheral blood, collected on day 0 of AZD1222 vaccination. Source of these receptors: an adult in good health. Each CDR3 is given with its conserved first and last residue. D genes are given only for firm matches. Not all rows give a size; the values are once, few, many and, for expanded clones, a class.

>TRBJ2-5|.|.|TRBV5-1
CASRPRQALQETQYF
TGCGCCAGCAGACCCCGACAGGCATTGCAAGAGACCCAGTACTTC
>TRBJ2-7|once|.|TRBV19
CASSIGAYEQYF
TGTGCCAGTAGTATTGGAGCCTACGAGCAGTACTTC
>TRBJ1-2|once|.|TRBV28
CASSPDLANYGYTF
TGTGCCAGCAGTCCCGATTTAGCTAACTATGGCTACACCTTC
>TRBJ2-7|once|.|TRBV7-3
CASSLTGPGASVGYEQYF
TGTGCCAGCAGCTTAACGGGACCAGGGGCTAGCGTCGGCTACGAGCAGTACTTC
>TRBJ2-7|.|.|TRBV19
CASSGFGGSYEQYF
TGTGCCAGTAGTGGTTTTGGGGGAAGCTACGAGCAGTACTTC
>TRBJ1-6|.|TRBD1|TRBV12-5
CASGTQRGLRNSPLHF
TGTGCTAGTGGTACGCAGAGGGGGCTAAGGAATTCACCCCTCCACTTT
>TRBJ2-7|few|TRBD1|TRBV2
CASSDFRDRGDEQYF
TGTGCCAGCAGTGACTTCCGGGACAGGGGCGACGAGCAGTACTTC
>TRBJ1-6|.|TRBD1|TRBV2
CASQGGTGGRDSPLHF
TGTGCCAGCCAAGGCGGGACAGGGGGCCGGGATTCACCCCTCCACTTT
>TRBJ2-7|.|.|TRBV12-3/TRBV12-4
CASSLGSFYEQYF
TGTGCCAGCAGTTTGGGCAGCTTCTACGAGCAGTACTTC
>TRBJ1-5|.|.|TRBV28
CASRSAYSNQPQHF
TGTGCCAGCAGATCAGCATATAGCAATCAGCCCCAGCATTTT
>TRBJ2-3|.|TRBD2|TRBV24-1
CATSDLSPGLAGGTDTQYF
TGTGCCACCAGTGATTTGAGTCCGGGACTAGCGGGAGGGACAGATACGCAGTATTTT
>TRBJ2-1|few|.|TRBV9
CASSVDANYYNEQFF
TGTGCCAGCAGCGTAGACGCTAACTACTACAATGAGCAGTTCTTC
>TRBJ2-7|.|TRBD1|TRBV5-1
CASSLGDRGGEQYF
TGCGCCAGCAGCTTGGGGGACAGGGGTGGCGAGCAGTACTTC